The entry below gives a single TCR beta chain sequence along with its context. What it recognizes is unknown. Next came a second PCR, run for about 7 to 12 cycles, which used a sample-barcoded 5' primer along with a J-beta primer mix. With 12 random nucleotides, a template-switch adaptor tagged each individual cDNA molecule. TCRdb recomputed calls from the 5' RACE reads with MiXCR, one row per CDR3 protein. The sample carries hundreds of thousands of distinct CDR3 sequences, approximately 48% recorded once. Germline V lookup: CDR1 DFQATT, CDR2 SNEGSKA (reference sequence). This CDR3 has 14 amino acids. V was clipped by 3 bases and J by 6 bases, with 14 bases between them. These data belong to a study of blood T cells in healthy people across ages. Study-level points and caveats: Unknown CMV status may confound age-related changes in expanded clones. Because sorting was not performed, PBMCs prevented conclusive naive versus antigen-experienced comparison.

Specimen: blood. This TCR was sampled from a man aged 60 to 69 in good health. The chain couples TRBV20-1 to TRBJ2-2; D tentatively reads TRBD1 or TRBD2 (6 bases each). CDR3 residues: CSASPGAYAGELFF. The CDR3 bases are TGCAGTGCTAGTCCGGGGGCGTACGCCGGGGAGCTGTTTTTT.